This T cell receptor (beta chain) was observed in a study of cytomegalovirus exposure and HLA in healthy donors. PCR involved 60 Vbeta and 13 Jbeta primers. Only in-frame clones appear in the TCRdb table, and some are missing; sequencing was by immunoSEQ multiplex PCR. The profile covers about 47,000 clones, with 65% to 80% appearing a single time and 6.3% taken by the ten largest. In regard to this clone: The antigen remains unidentified.

The donors (healthy individuals) were bone marrow donors. Study-level results: DRB1 showed the most TCR associations and HLA-C the fewest in a later analysis, as rates varied by HLA locus. It was only CMV serostatus that was available as immune exposure information. Several V segments, TRBV6-2 and TRBV6-3 among them, could not be told apart and were dropped.

CDR1 is MNHNS, CDR2 SASEGT, per germline. CDR3 length: 15 amino acids. V was shortened by 7 bases and J by 2 bases, with 18 bases between the two germline ends. The origin of this receptor is a man aged 25-45 years in good health and CMV-seronegative. This chain joins TRBV6-1 and TRBJ2-7; D possibly corresponds to TRBD1 (6 bases). What was sequenced was PBMCs. The CDR3 sequence: CASKWVQDRTYEQYF. CDR3 coding DNA: TGTGCCAGCAAATGGGTGCAGGACAGAACCTACGAGCAGTACTTC.